A selection of T cell receptor beta chains follows, all from one sample in a study of blood T cell repertoires in COVID-19. Produced via immunoSEQ multiplex PCR; TCRdb's table is partial and in-frame only. This sample has 150,000 or so clones, with approximately 95% found just once. Material for sequencing was peripheral blood. Every receptor here comes from a woman aged 55-70 years with COVID-19, enrolled during active disease. CDR3s include the opening cysteine and the closing phenylalanine or tryptophan. D genes are given only for firm matches. The size entry is marked missing in some rows and otherwise reads once, few, many or a size class.

J | D | V | length | size | CDR3 | DNA
TRBJ2-3 | NA | TRBV5-4 | 16 | NA | CASSLVSVPITDTQYF | TGTGCCAGCAGCTTAGTCTCAGTCCCCATCACAGATACGCAGTATTTT
TRBJ1-3 | NA | TRBV14 | 15 | NA | CASSLGISSGNTIYF | TGTGCCAGCAGCCTCGGGATTTCCTCTGGAAACACCATATATTTT
TRBJ1-6 | NA | TRBV6-5 | 15 | NA | CASSYQDRNNSPLHF | TGTGCCAGCAGTTACCAAGACAGGAATAATTCACCCCTCCACTTT
TRBJ2-6 | NA | TRBV19 | 16 | once | CASSTTGLAGANVLTF | TGTGCCAGTAGTACCACGGGATTAGCTGGGGCCAACGTCCTGACTTTC
TRBJ1-1 | NA | TRBV5-4 | 11 | NA | CASSGGLGAFF | TGTGCCAGCAGCGGAGGGTTGGGAGCTTTCTTT
TRBJ2-7 | NA | TRBV5-6 | 12 | NA | CASSLASYEQYF | TGTGCCAGCAGCTTGGCTAGCTACGAGCAGTACTTC
TRBJ2-5 | TRBD1 | TRBV12-5 | 18 | NA | CASGLFAGANRGQGAQYF | TGTGCTAGTGGTTTGTTCGCCGGGGCAAACAGGGGCCAGGGGGCCCAGTACTTC
TRBJ2-5 | TRBD2 | TRBV5-1 | 15 | NA | CASSFSSGGSETQYF | TGCGCCAGCAGCTTCTCTAGCGGGGGGTCAGAGACCCAGTACTTC
TRBJ1-1 | NA | TRBV12-3/TRBV12-4 | 12 | NA | CASTEPSTEAFF | TGTGCCAGCACCGAACCTAGCACTGAAGCTTTCTTT
TRBJ1-2 | NA | TRBV3-1/TRBV3-2 | 15 | NA | CASSQDPGGDYGYTF | TGTGCCAGCAGCCAAGATCCCGGGGGGGACTATGGCTACACCTTC
TRBJ1-5 | NA | TRBV2 | 15 | few | CASSVEGGSNQPQHF | TGTGCCAGCAGTGTCGAGGGAGGTAGCAATCAGCCCCAGCATTTT
TRBJ1-1 | TRBD1 | TRBV19 | 14 | NA | CATRQGAANTEAFF | TGTGCCACTCGACAGGGGGCGGCGAACACTGAAGCTTTCTTT